This T cell receptor beta chain was observed in a study of shared clonotypes between healthy human individuals. Positively selected for CCR7, the CD45RO-negative cells used as naive CD8 cells excluded terminally differentiated effector memory CD45RA+ cells. From germline, CDR1 is SNHLY and CDR2 FYNNEI. V was trimmed by 8 bases and J by 0 bases, leaving 17 bases between them. The length of the CDR3 is 16 residues. Profiling relied on immunoSEQ multiplex PCR, and the TCRdb table lists in-frame clones only, not all of them. In the table there are under 2,000,000 clones, about 95% of which are singletons.

The rearrangement uses TRBV2 and TRBJ2-1; possible D gene TRBD2, 5 bases. Input material: naive CD8+ T cells sorted from blood. The TCR comes from a man younger than 35 in good health. This CDR3 reads CASEYPSSRSYNEQFF. DNA of the CDR3: TGTGCCAGCGAGTACCCTAGCAGCCGCTCCTACAATGAGCAGTTCTTC.